A single sample gave rise to the 14 T cell receptor beta chains below, sequenced in a study of blood T cells in healthy people across ages (dated by TCRdb to between 2015 and 2017). The method behind the library was 5' RACE. Instrument on record: Illumina HiSeq 2500. A second PCR of roughly 7 to 11 cycles was performed with a sample-barcoded 5' primer and a J-beta primer mix. Starting from the raw public reads, TCRdb applied fastp trimming at Q25, assembled clones with MiXCR and retained in-frame beta chains. Each entry merges the rows of one CDR3 protein and shows their most common DNA and genes. The sample includes roughly 1.4 million distinct CDR3 sequences, with 59% observed a single time. Roughly 6.3% of the sample is taken by the ten largest. The source material was blood. These receptors all come from a man aged 18 to 29 in good health.

This rearrangement joins TRBV6-1 to TRBJ2-7; D possibly uses TRBD1 or TRBD2 (5 bases each). The CDR3 has 15 residues. V gave up 2 bases and J gave up 0 bases, with 11 bases separating them. Germline-derived CDR1 and CDR2 are MNHNS and SASEGT. The CDR3 DNA is TGTGCCAGCAGTGAAAGCTGGGACGGCTCCTACGAGCAGTACTTC. This encodes CASSESWDGSYEQYF.

This chain links TRBV20-1 with TRBJ1-4; no definite D call. Germline loops: CDR1 DFQATT, CDR2 SNEGSKA (reference sequence). Trimming pared 2 bases from V and 0 bases from J, leaving 7 bases between. This CDR3 is built from 14 residues. As DNA, the CDR3 is TGCAGTGCTAGACAGCATGCAACTAATGAAAAACTGTTTTTT. The encoded protein is CSARQHATNEKLFF.

As to this clonotype: Sequence at one end of the junction differs from germline and may be a read error. The chain links TRBV7-9 to TRBJ2-4; possible D gene TRBD2, 5 bases. The better agreement between TRBJ2-7 and the DNA end casts doubt on the J call. Per germline, CDR1 SEHNR and CDR2 FQNEAQ (reference sequence). The CDR3 loop spans 14 amino acids. The CDR3 region is CASSVAIRGYEQYF. In DNA form, the CDR3 reads TGTGCCAGCAGCGTAGCGATCAGAGGGTACGAGCAGTACTTC.

The chain combines TRBV2 with TRBJ2-7; D possibly corresponds to TRBD2 (6 bases). The CDR3 is 15 residues long. CDR1 is SNHLY and CDR2 is FYNNEI in the germline V gene. The germline V and J ends were trimmed by 2 bases and 4 bases, with 15 bases remaining between them. CDR3 DNA sequence: TGTGCCAGCAGTGAAAGACACGGCGGGGAATACGAGCAGTACTTC. This sequence encodes CASSERHGGEYEQYF.

V usage is TRBV20-1 and J usage is TRBJ2-7; maybe TRBD1 (6 bases). This CDR3 has 13 amino acids. CDR1 is DFQATT and CDR2 is SNEGSKA in the germline V gene (reference sequence). V gave up 5 bases and J gave up 1 base, with 12 bases separating them. The CDR3: CSAPGTLSYEQYF. The CDR3 nucleotides are TGCAGTGCTCCCGGGACACTTTCCTACGAGCAGTACTTC.

The chain has TRBV19 and TRBJ2-7; a possible D gene is TRBD2 (5 bases). The CDR3 spans 13 residues. Germline CDR1 LNHDA, CDR2 SQIVND (reference sequence). V was pared by 4 bases and J by 3 bases, with 10 bases between. CDR3 bases: TGTGCCAGTAGTAGCGGGCCCAACTACGAGCAGTACTTC. Translating gives CASSSGPNYEQYF.

There are a few counts of this clonotype. The chain combines TRBV20-1 with TRBJ2-1; TRBD2 matches at 12 bases. CDR3 length: 17 amino acids. J gave up 5 bases and V 1 base, and 9 bases lay outside the gene matches. Germline V gives CDR1 DFQATT, CDR2 SNEGSKA (reference sequence). CDR3 nucleotides: TGCAGTGCTAGAGTAACTAGCGGGGGGCCTATAAACAATGAGCAGTTCTTC. This sequence encodes CSARVTSGGPINNEQFF.

This clonotype was picked up a small number of times. V gene TRBV11-3 combines with J gene TRBJ2-1; D ambiguous. This CDR3 region has 14 residues. V was shortened by 1 base and J by 9 bases, with 13 bases between the two germline ends. Looked up from germline, CDR1 is SGHNT and CDR2 is YENEEA. The CDR3 spells CASSLGPSRGEQFF. The CDR3 nucleotides are TGTGCCAGCAGCTTAGGCCCGAGCCGTGGTGAGCAGTTCTTC.

The J gene is TRBJ2-7, the V gene TRBV10-3, with D perhaps being TRBD1 or TRBD2 (5 bases each). Trimming stripped 4 bases from V and 2 bases from J, with 9 bases between. The CDR3 runs to 13 residues. CDR1 ENHRY and CDR2 SYGVKD come from the germline V gene. The CDR3 reads CAISGDGTYEQYF. Written as DNA, the CDR3 is TGTGCCATCAGTGGGGACGGGACCTACGAGCAGTACTTC.

This clonotype has more than one count but fewer than ten. V is TRBV9 and J is TRBJ1-2; the D gene is possibly TRBD1 (5 bases). The ends were cut back, 1 base at V and 3 bases at J, with 16 bases in the middle. The CDR3 totals 16 residues. Per germline, CDR1 SGDLS and CDR2 YYNGEE. Here the CDR3 DNA reads TGTGCCAGCAGCGTATCCCCGGGACTCATGCACTATGGCTACACCTTC. The encoded protein is CASSVSPGLMHYGYTF. The full variable domain, its missing parts supplied by reference TRBV9 and TRBJ1-2, is DSGVTQTPKHLITATGQRVTLRCSPRSGDLSVYWYQQSLDQGLQFLIQYYNGEERAKGNILERFSAQQFPDLHSELNLSSLELGDSALYFCASSVSPGLMHYGYTFGSGTRLTVV.

This clonotype was counted a few times. J is TRBJ1-4 and V is TRBV5-1, with D possibly matching TRBD1 (5 bases). V gave up 5 bases and J gave up 8 bases, with 16 bases separating them. Germline-derived CDR1 and CDR2 are SGHRS and YFSETQ. The CDR3 has 14 residues. CDR3 sequence reads: CASSSRGGDEKLFF. The CDR3 DNA sequence: TGCGCCAGCAGTTCGAGAGGAGGGGACGAAAAACTGTTTTTT.

The V gene is TRBV7-9, the J gene TRBJ2-5; D assignment may be TRBD1 or TRBD2 (5 bases each). With the DNA end fitting TRBJ2-4 better, the J assignment may be wrong. The CDR3 length is 16 residues. The germline V gene has CDR1 SEHNR and CDR2 FQNEAQ (reference sequence). The CDR3 sequence: CASSLAGTDIKNIQYF. CDR3 nucleotides: TGTGCCAGCAGCTTAGCCGGGACCGACATCAAAAACATTCAGTACTTC.

CDR3 region: CASSYTLQDTDRSYGYTF. CDR3 in DNA: TGTGCCAGCAGTTACACCCTCCAAGATACCGACAGGTCCTATGGCTACACCTTC. The chain joins TRBV6-5 to TRBJ1-2, with a possible D match to TRBD1 (6 bases). Trimming cost V 2 bases and J 4 bases, with 23 bases left between them. CDR1 and CDR2 from the germline V gene are MNHEY and SVGAGI. This CDR3 region has 18 residues.

V is TRBV4-2 and J is TRBJ2-6; D gene unclear. This CDR3 is 18 amino acids long. CDR1 and CDR2 (germline): LGHNA, YNFKEQ. The V end was cut by 9 bases, the J end by 0 bases, with 21 bases between. CDR3: CASSQLSLRNSGANVLTF. The DNA of the CDR3 is TGTGCCAGTAGTCAACTGTCACTCAGGAACTCTGGGGCCAACGTCCTGACTTTC.